This TCR beta chain is drawn from a study of long-term antiretroviral therapy in people with HIV (dated 2022 in TCRdb). General notes on the study: The earliest samples were collected approximately a decade before the 2015 WHO recommendation for immediate ART, a period when ART was typically delayed until CD4 counts fell. Of the roughly 30 participants with HIV, approximately 11 were female. The cohort contributed about 180 cryopreserved PBMC samples from a few dozen adults with confirmed HIV infection, collected serially over a mean of approximately 6 years (range 1-12). A retrospective serial study tested whether changes in peripheral blood TRB repertoire composition and diversity were associated with ART initiation and durable HIV suppression. No cross-contamination during QIAcube processing turned up in test extractions that ran a monoclonal T-cell line alongside 25 to 35 polyclonal samples.

To be included, a participant needed at least one PBMC sample from before ART initiation plus at least two post-ART samples. All participants with HIV were treated in the United States of America. Cryopreserved samples of roughly 0.95-10 million PBMC were thawed and washed before DNA extraction. At the time of the earliest PBMC sample for each participant with HIV, ages ranged from roughly 20 to 60 years. Per participant, PBMC samples came from 1-4 timepoints prior to ART initiation and 2-8 timepoints following ART initiation, for a median of 7 samples. Serial HIV viral load, CD4+ T-cell count, ART history and demographic data were obtained for every participant. Genomic DNA was extracted from unsorted PBMC with a Qiagen kit on a QIAcube, with processing performed in batches of 12 samples. Sequencing of the TRB variable region was done with the immunoSEQ hsTCRB v3.0 assay at survey level resolution. The target sequencing depth for TRB was about 40,000-55,000 T-cell genomes per sample. An Illumina MiSeq with a v3 150-cycle kit was used to sequence the pooled TRB libraries. The original methods were these. Repertoire analysis ran in R within a reproducible Nextflow workflow covering QC, data transformation and analysis. Custom analyses were implemented in LymphoSeq2, an R package for AIRR-Seq data exploration. After excluding a few samples that yielded fewer than 5000 total TRB sequences, 150 to 200 HIV repertoires remained for analysis. Of the roughly 190 retained HIV repertoires, almost 60 were collected before and under 150 after ART initiation. Repertoires were downsampled to 5000 TRB nucleotide sequences, and summary statistics were averaged over 100 downsampling iterations. The analysis kept only TRB sequences whose CDR3 regions were at least seven amino acids long. Diversity was assessed using a clonality score derived from Shannon entropy and using the Gini coefficient. In the repertoire networks, any two of the top 5000 CDR3 amino acid sequences were connected whenever the two sequences differed by an edit distance of one. For TRB CDR3 amino acid sequences, antigen specificity groups and MHC restriction were predicted with GLIPH2. To flag known CMV, EBV, HIV or tissue antigen associations, CDR3 amino acid sequences were matched against VDJdb and McPAS-TCR. Pre-ART, post-ART and control groups were compared with Wilcoxon signed-rank tests and Holm-Bonferroni correction. The clones in this table, taken by TCRdb from immuneACCESS, are in-frame only. Not every clone is retained; where verified, under half of the shortfall comes from an unresolved V gene, and the cause of the rest is unknown. V and J calls and clone size are given by that table; D and trimming were obtained from the DNA. The sample table lists about 12,000 clones, 65% to 85% of them with a count of one. The ten top clones hold about a sixth of the sample.

V is cut back by 6 bases and J by 0 bases, with 11 bases in the junction unmatched. The CDR3 covers 17 residues, taking in both the cysteine and the phenylalanine. Here the CDR3 DNA is all that survives: 51 bases in frame from base 1. From the germline V gene, CDR1 is SQVTM and CDR2 is ANQGSEA. The study at large found these results: Inferences about post-ART repertoire changes were limited because no data were available on ART adherence, viral resistance or therapy changes. Narrower CDR3 length ranges were observed in HIV repertoires than in controls, and an antigen-experienced repertoire with only a slight naive shift after ART was suggested by the network structure. Unsorted PBMC were profiled instead of sorted CD4+ and CD8+ T cells because pre-ART samples had limited cell numbers. ART initiation was associated with a significant increase in TRB diversity, but diversity stayed significantly below transplant donor controls even after long-term ART. Expanded TRB clones identified before ART initiation dominated the repertoire at all time points, although this dominance fluctuated and declined in many PLHIV after ART. The samples were dated from about 2003 to 2017, and the ART regimens that were used may be less effective than current ART regimens. Limited PBMC availability meant only the TCR beta chain was sequenced, without alpha chain pairing.

For this clone: Its recognized antigen is unknown. Qualities for individual bases were not recorded, and no much larger clone is one base off.

The clonotype was recovered from a man in his forties or fifties with HIV. The material sequenced was unsorted PBMCs, taken 3.4 years after starting antiretroviral therapy. The rearranged chain carries TRBV29-1 and TRBJ2-1, and 10 bases in between align with TRBD1. The nucleotides are TGCAGCGTAGACAGGGGGCGGTCCCCGAGCTCCTACAATGAGCAGTTCTTC. Its translation is CSVDRGRSPSSYNEQFF.